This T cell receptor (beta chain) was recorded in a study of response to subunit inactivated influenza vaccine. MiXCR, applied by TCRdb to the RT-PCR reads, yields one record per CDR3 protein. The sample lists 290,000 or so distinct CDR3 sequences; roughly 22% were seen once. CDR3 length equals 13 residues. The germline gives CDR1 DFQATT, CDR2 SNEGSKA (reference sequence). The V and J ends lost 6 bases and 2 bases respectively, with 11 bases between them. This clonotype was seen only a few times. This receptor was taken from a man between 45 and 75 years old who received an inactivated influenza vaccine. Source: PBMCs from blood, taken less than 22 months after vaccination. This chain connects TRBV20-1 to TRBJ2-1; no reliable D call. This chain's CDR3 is CSAFAATYNEQFF. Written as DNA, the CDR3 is TGCAGTGCCTTCGCGGCCACCTACAATGAGCAGTTCTTC.